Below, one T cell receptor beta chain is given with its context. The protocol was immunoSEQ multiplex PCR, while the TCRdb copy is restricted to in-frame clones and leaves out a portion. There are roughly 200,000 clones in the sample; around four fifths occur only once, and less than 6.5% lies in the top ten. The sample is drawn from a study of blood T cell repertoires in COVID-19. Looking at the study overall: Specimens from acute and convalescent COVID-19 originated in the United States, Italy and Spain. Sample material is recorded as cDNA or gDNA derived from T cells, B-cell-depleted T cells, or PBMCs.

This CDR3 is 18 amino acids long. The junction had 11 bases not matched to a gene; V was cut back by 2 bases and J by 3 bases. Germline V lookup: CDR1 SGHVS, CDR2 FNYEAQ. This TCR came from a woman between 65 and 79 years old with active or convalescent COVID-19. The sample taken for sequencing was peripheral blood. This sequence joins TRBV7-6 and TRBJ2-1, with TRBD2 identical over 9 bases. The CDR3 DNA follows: TGTGCCAGCAGCTTAAGAGGGCGCGGGAGGGCCGACTACAATGAGCAGTTCTTC. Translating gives CASSLRGRGRADYNEQFF.